Each of the 24 T cell receptor beta chains below was sequenced from the same sample in a study of OX40 agonist ivuxolimab in advanced cancers. The assay was immunoSEQ multiplex PCR, and TCRdb's table has in-frame clones only and misses some. This table has tens of thousands of clones, 86% appearing once. This specimen consisted of CD4+ or CD8+ T cells sorted from blood, obtained in a trial of the OX40 agonist ivuxolimab. The receptors originated from an adult with an advanced solid tumor such as melanoma, head and neck, liver or kidney cancer.

The chain uses TRBV9 and TRBJ2-4, with 7 positions matching TRBD1. Looked up from germline, CDR1 is SGDLS and CDR2 is YYNGEE. Trimming cost V 4 bases and J 2 bases; bases outside gene matches: 15. The CDR3 is 18 amino acids. The CDR3 region is CASSIDQGGAFTKNIQYF. DNA of the CDR3: TGTGCCAGCAGCATTGACCAAGGGGGCGCATTTACCAAAAACATTCAGTACTTC.

This clone has only one observation. The gene calls are TRBV9 and TRBJ1-1; TRBD1 agrees at 9 bases. V was pared by 4 bases and J by 4 bases, with 17 bases of the junction left unmatched. Germline-derived CDR1 and CDR2 are SGDLS and YYNGEE. CDR3 length equals 18 residues. This CDR3 is CASSPSTGGPRRGTEAFF. CDR3 nucleotide sequence: TGTGCCAGCAGCCCCTCCACAGGGGGCCCGCGGAGAGGCACTGAAGCTTTCTTT.

This clone occurred a few times. The chain carries TRBV18 and TRBJ1-5; a weak D match, TRBD1 (5 bases). Trimming cost V 3 bases and J 4 bases, with 13 bases left between them. The CDR3 sequence is 15 residues long. Germline lookup yields CDR1 KGHSH and CDR2 LQKENI. The CDR3 region is CASSPPGWGNQPQHF. Written as DNA, the CDR3 is TGTGCCAGCTCACCTCCAGGGTGGGGAAATCAGCCCCAGCATTTT.

The genes are TRBV6-5 and TRBJ1-5; 7 positions agree with TRBD1. V shed 7 bases and J 6 bases; nucleotides not matched to a gene: 9. Germline V lookup: CDR1 MNHEY, CDR2 SVGAGI. The CDR3 spans 14 residues. CDR3 amino acids: CASKLGGLSQPQHF. CDR3 coding DNA: TGTGCCAGCAAGTTAGGGGGCCTAAGTCAGCCCCAGCATTTT.

The genes are TRBV5-4 and TRBJ1-6; 11 bases line up with TRBD1. CDR3 length: 15 amino acids. Germline CDR1 and CDR2: SGHNT and YYREEE (reference sequence). V gave up 5 bases and J gave up 8 bases; unmatched junction bases: 6. DNA of the CDR3: TGTGCCAGCAGTTCACCGGGACAGGGGGATTCACCCCTCCACTTT. It is translated as CASSSPGQGDSPLHF. Complete variable domain (other parts from reference TRBV5-4 and TRBJ1-6): ETGVTQSPTHLIKTRGQQVTLRCSSQSGHNTVSWYQQALGQGPQFIFQYYREEENGRGNFPPRFSGLQFPNYSSELNVNALELDDSALYLCASSSPGQGDSPLHFGNGTRLTVT.

The V gene is TRBV5-4, the J gene TRBJ1-2; tentatively, D is TRBD1 (6 bases). This CDR3 has 14 residues. V lost 4 bases to trimming and J lost 6 bases, with 16 bases between them. Germline-derived CDR1 and CDR2 are SGHNT and YYREEE (reference sequence). The CDR3 nucleotides are TGTGCCAGCAGCCTGAGGGGGACCTTCGATGGCTACACCTTC. Translated, it gives CASSLRGTFDGYTF. The full variable domain, in which reference TRBV5-4 and TRBJ1-2 provide the parts outside the CDR3, is ETGVTQSPTHLIKTRGQQVTLRCSSQSGHNTVSWYQQALGQGPQFIFQYYREEENGRGNFPPRFSGLQFPNYSSELNVNALELDDSALYLCASSLRGTFDGYTFGSGTRLTVV.

This chain links TRBV6-1 with TRBJ2-7, with D possibly TRBD1 on 6 matching bases. This CDR3 has 16 amino acids. Germline CDR1 reads MNHNS; CDR2 reads SASEGT. V lost 4 bases and J lost 3, with 19 bases in between. The CDR3 protein is CASSGIRTGKGYEQYF. Here the CDR3 DNA reads TGTGCCAGCAGTGGGATTCGTACAGGGAAAGGCTACGAGCAGTACTTC.

CDR3 amino acids: CASSGTGNYGYTF. CDR3 sequence (DNA): TGTGCCAGCAGTGGGACAGGGAACTATGGCTACACCTTC. The J gene is TRBJ1-2, the V gene TRBV2; 8 positions match TRBD1. V trimming: 4 bases; J trimming: 2 bases; junction bases outside the gene matches: 0. Per germline, CDR1 SNHLY and CDR2 FYNNEI. This CDR3 contains 13 residues.

This clone appeared once. The V and J genes are TRBV6-5 and TRBJ2-5; D possibly uses TRBD1 or TRBD2 (5 bases each). Germline CDR1 is MNHEY and CDR2 is SVGAGI. V lost 5 bases and J 4 bases, leaving 11 bases between the germline ends. CDR3 length equals 13 residues. The CDR3 loop is CASSGSRGETQYF. The CDR3 region has the DNA TGTGCCAGCAGTGGATCGAGGGGAGAGACCCAGTACTTC.

CDR3 residues: CASSRTRLAVAGELFF. The CDR3 nucleotides read TGTGCCAGCAGCCGGACAAGGTTGGCTGTCGCCGGGGAGCTGTTTTTT. The rearrangement links TRBV14 to TRBJ2-2; D is perhaps TRBD1 (5 bases). The CDR3 is 16 residues long. Trimming took off 4 bases at V and 6 bases at J, with 18 bases between the two ends. CDR1 is SGHDN and CDR2 is FVKESK in the germline V gene.

This chain links TRBV19 with TRBJ1-6, with D hard to call. Per the germline V gene, CDR1 is LNHDA and CDR2 is SQIVND (reference sequence). V lost 4 bases to trimming and J lost 9 bases, with 13 bases between them. The CDR3 has 14 residues. The CDR3 nucleotides are TGTGCCAGTAGTAGCCGGGAGGAGAGTTCACCCCTCCACTTT. This gives the protein CASSSREESSPLHF.

The rearrangement links TRBV7-7 to TRBJ2-1; 9 nucleotides align to TRBD1. J gave up 5 bases and V 5 bases, and 7 bases lay outside the gene matches. Germline V gene data show CDR1 as SSHAT and CDR2 as FNYEAQ (reference sequence). The CDR3 covers 15 residues. CDR3 sequence reads: CASSINRGPDNEQFF. Here the CDR3 DNA reads TGTGCCAGCAGCATAAACAGGGGGCCGGACAATGAGCAGTTCTTC. Full variable domain (outside the CDR3, taken from reference TRBV7-7 and TRBJ2-1): GAGVSQSPRYKVTKRGQDVTLRCDPISSHATLYWYQQALGQGPEFLTYFNYEAQPDKSGLPSDRFSAERPEGSISTLTIQRTEQRDSAMYRCASSINRGPDNEQFFGPGTRLTVL.

The chain links TRBV2 to TRBJ1-3; 7 bases are a match to TRBD1. The V gene end was trimmed by 9 bases and the J gene end by 8 bases; junction bases not matched to a gene: 10. CDR1 is SNHLY and CDR2 is FYNNEI in the germline V gene. The CDR3 totals 13 residues. The CDR3 sequence is CARRVTGRDTIYF. Written as DNA, the CDR3 is TGTGCCAGACGCGTGACAGGGAGGGACACCATATATTTT.

V is TRBV7-9 and J is TRBJ2-3; no clear D gene. Germline V lookup: CDR1 SEHNR, CDR2 FQNEAQ (reference sequence). The V end was cut by 1 base, the J end by 4 bases, with 6 bases between. The CDR3 is made up of 13 amino acids. This CDR3 reads CASSLEGSDTQYF. The CDR3 nucleotides are TGTGCCAGCAGCTTAGAAGGATCAGATACGCAGTATTTT.

The rearrangement joins TRBV5-4 to TRBJ1-2; TRBD1 agrees at 7 bases. There are 15 residues in the CDR3. Germline CDR1 and CDR2: SGHNT and YYREEE (reference sequence). V lost 3 bases and J lost 0; bases outside the gene matches: 5. The CDR3 nucleotides read TGTGCCAGCAGCTCCCGACAGGGACCTAACTATGGCTACACCTTC. This sequence encodes CASSSRQGPNYGYTF.

The CDR3 DNA is TGTGCCAGCACCGACGGCTATAGCAATCAGCCCCAGCATTTT. Residues: CASTDGYSNQPQHF. The gene calls are TRBV6-6 and TRBJ1-5; D gene ambiguous. The CDR3 has 14 amino acids. V was pared by 7 bases and J by 0 bases, with 10 bases between. CDR1 is MNHNY and CDR2 is SVGAGI in the germline V gene (reference sequence).

This clone appeared a few times. The rearrangement joins TRBV7-2 to TRBJ1-5; 7 positions match TRBD1. CDR3 size: 13 residues. V was clipped by 3 bases and J by 4 bases; unmatched bases: 0. Germline values: CDR1 SGHTA, CDR2 FQGNSA. As DNA, the CDR3 is TGTGCCAGCAGCTTGACAGGGAATCAGCCCCAGCATTTT. It yields the protein CASSLTGNQPQHF.

The chain carries TRBV5-1 and TRBJ2-3; 9 positions match TRBD2. The CDR3 extends over 19 amino acids. Trimming at V came to 7 bases and at J to 0 bases, leaving 18 bases not matched to a gene. Germline V CDR1 and CDR2: SGHRS, YFSETQ. CDR3 nucleotide sequence: TGCGCCAGCTCAAGGTCCCTAGTAGCGGGGGTCACTAGCACAGATACGCAGTATTTT. Protein sequence: CASSRSLVAGVTSTDTQYF.

This chain links TRBV6-5 with TRBJ1-1; 10 nucleotides align to TRBD1. The CDR3 extends over 15 amino acids. V gave up 6 bases and J gave up 6 bases; unmatched junction bases: 10. CDR1 is MNHEY, CDR2 SVGAGI, per germline. CDR3 bases: TGTGCCAGCAGCCTCGGGACAGGGGTAATAGCTGAAGCTTTCTTT. Its translation is CASSLGTGVIAEAFF.

The V call is TRBV30, the J call TRBJ2-3, with no clear D. The CDR3 is 11 residues long. Trimming stripped 2 bases from V and 5 bases from J, with 5 bases between. Germline CDR1 reads GTSNPN; CDR2 reads SVGIG (reference sequence). CDR3 loop: CAWSLKDTQYF. The CDR3 nucleotides read TGTGCCTGGAGTTTAAAAGATACGCAGTATTTT.

The chain employs TRBV18 and TRBJ2-7, with D perhaps being TRBD1 or TRBD2 (5 bases each). With 2 bases removed from V and 4 bases from J, the gap between germline ends came to 9 bases. This CDR3 is built from 13 residues. Looked up from germline, CDR1 is KGHSH and CDR2 is LQKENI. CDR3 protein: CASSPVGDYEQYF. In DNA, the CDR3 is TGTGCCAGCTCACCAGTGGGGGATTACGAGCAGTACTTC.

The chain combines TRBV5-4 with TRBJ2-2, with 10 bases identical to TRBD2. The CDR3 has 17 amino acids. Per germline, CDR1 SGHNT and CDR2 YYREEE (reference sequence). With 1 base clipped from V and 2 bases from J, the junction kept 5 bases outside the gene matches. CDR3 nucleotides: TGTGCCAGCAGCTTGCAGCGGGGGGGCGGTAACACCGGGGAGCTGTTTTTT. This gives the protein CASSLQRGGGNTGELFF. The full variable domain, its missing parts supplied by reference TRBV5-4 and TRBJ2-2, is ETGVTQSPTHLIKTRGQQVTLRCSSQSGHNTVSWYQQALGQGPQFIFQYYREEENGRGNFPPRFSGLQFPNYSSELNVNALELDDSALYLCASSLQRGGGNTGELFFGEGSRLTVL.

The genes are TRBV19 and TRBJ1-1; the D is unclear. In germline, CDR1 is LNHDA, CDR2 SQIVND (reference sequence). Trimming shortened V by 6 bases and J by 2 bases, and 10 bases separated the two germline ends. This CDR3 is built from 13 residues. CDR3 sequence (DNA): TGTGCCAGTAGCCAACAGAGAAACACTGAAGCTTTCTTT. Amino acid sequence: CASSQQRNTEAFF.

The rearrangement links TRBV7-6 to TRBJ1-5; D remains unclear. Deletions cut 2 bases from V and 6 bases from J, with 8 bases between. Germline CDR1 SGHVS, CDR2 FNYEAQ. This CDR3 comprises 13 residues. CDR3 DNA: TGTGCCAGCAGCTTAAGTGACGGTCAGCCCCAGCATTTT. Translation: CASSLSDGQPQHF.